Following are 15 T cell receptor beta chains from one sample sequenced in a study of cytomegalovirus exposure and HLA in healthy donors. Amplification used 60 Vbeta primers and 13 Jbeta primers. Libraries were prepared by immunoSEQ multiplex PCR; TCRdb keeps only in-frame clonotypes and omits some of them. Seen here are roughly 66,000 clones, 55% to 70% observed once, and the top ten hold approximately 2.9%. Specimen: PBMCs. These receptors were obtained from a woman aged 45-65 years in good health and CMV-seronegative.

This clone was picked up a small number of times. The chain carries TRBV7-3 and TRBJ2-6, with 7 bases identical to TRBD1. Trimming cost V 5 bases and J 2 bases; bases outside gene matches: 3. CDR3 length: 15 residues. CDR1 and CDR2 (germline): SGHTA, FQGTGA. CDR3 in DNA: TGTGCCAGCAGCCTTGACAGGGCTGGGGCCAACGTCCTGACTTTC. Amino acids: CASSLDRAGANVLTF.

The CDR3 DNA is TGTGCCAGCAGTTACCCGGGACAGGGCAACTACGAGCAGTACTTC. It translates to CASSYPGQGNYEQYF. The V and J genes are TRBV6-6 and TRBJ2-7; 9 nucleotides match TRBD1. Trimming cost V 2 bases and J 3 bases; bases outside gene matches: 5. The germline gives CDR1 MNHNY, CDR2 SVGAGI (reference sequence). There are 15 residues in the CDR3.

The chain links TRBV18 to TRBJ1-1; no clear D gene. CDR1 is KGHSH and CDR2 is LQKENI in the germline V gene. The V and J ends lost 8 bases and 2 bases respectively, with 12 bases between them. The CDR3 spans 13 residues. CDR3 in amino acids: CASRQQVNTEAFF. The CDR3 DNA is TGTGCCAGCCGCCAGCAGGTAAACACTGAAGCTTTCTTT.

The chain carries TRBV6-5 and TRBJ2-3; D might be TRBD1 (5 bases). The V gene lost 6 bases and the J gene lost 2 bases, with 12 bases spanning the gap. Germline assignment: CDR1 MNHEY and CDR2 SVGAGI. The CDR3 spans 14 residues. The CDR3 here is CASSSIGHTDTQYF. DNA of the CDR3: TGTGCCAGCAGCTCCATCGGACACACAGATACGCAGTATTTT.

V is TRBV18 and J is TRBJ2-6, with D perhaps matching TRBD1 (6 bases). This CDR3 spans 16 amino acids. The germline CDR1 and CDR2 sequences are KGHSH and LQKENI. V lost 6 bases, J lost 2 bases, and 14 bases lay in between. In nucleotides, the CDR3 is TGTGCCAGCTCTCGAAACTCAGGGGCTGGGGCCAACGTCCTGACTTTC. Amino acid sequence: CASSRNSGAGANVLTF.

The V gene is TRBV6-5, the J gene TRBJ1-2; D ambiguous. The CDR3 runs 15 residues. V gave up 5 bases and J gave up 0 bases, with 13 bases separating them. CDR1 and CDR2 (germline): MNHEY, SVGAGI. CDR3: CASSTQEGANYGYTF. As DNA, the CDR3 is TGTGCCAGCAGTACCCAGGAGGGAGCTAACTATGGCTACACCTTC.

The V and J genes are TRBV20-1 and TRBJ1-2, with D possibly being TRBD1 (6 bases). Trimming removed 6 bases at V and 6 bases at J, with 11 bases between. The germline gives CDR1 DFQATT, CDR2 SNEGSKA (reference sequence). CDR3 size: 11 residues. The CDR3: CSAQGSHGYTF. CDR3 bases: TGCAGTGCACAGGGATCCCATGGCTACACCTTC.

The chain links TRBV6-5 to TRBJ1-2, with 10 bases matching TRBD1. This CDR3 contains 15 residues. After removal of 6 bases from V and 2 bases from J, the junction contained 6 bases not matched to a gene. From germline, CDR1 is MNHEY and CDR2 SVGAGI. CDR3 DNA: TGTGCCAGCAGCCCGGCGGGACAGGGGAACTATGGCTACACCTTC. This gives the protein CASSPAGQGNYGYTF.

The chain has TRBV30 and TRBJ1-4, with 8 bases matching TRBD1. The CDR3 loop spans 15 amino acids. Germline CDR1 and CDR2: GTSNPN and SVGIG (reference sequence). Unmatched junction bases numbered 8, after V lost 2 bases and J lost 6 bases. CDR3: CAWSPPDREDEKLFF. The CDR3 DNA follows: TGTGCCTGGAGTCCCCCGGACAGGGAGGATGAAAAACTGTTTTTT. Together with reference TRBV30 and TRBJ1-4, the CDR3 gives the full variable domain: SQTIHQWPATLVQPVGSPLSLECTVEGTSNPNLYWYRQAAGRGLQLLFYSVGIGQISSEVPQNLSASRPQDRQFILSSKKLLLSDSGFYLCAWSPPDREDEKLFFGSGTQLSVL.

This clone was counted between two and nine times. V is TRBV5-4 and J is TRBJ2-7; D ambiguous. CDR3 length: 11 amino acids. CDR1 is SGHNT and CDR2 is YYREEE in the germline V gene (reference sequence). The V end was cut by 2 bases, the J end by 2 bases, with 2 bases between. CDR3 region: CASSFAYEQYF. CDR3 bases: TGTGCCAGCAGCTTCGCCTACGAGCAGTACTTC. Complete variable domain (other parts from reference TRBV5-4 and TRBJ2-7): ETGVTQSPTHLIKTRGQQVTLRCSSQSGHNTVSWYQQALGQGPQFIFQYYREEENGRGNFPPRFSGLQFPNYSSELNVNALELDDSALYLCASSFAYEQYFGPGTRLTVT.

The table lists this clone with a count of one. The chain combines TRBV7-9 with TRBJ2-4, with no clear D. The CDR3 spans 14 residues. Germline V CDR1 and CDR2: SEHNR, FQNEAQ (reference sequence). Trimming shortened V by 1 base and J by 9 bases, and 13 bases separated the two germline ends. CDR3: CASSLEQDSAIQYF. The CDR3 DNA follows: TGTGCCAGCAGCTTAGAGCAGGATTCAGCCATTCAGTACTTC.

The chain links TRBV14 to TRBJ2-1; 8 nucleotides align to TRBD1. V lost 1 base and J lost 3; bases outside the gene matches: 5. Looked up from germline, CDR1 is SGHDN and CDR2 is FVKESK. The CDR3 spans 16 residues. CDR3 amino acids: CASSQVQGDFYNEQFF. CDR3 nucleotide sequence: TGTGCCAGCAGCCAAGTACAGGGGGACTTCTACAATGAGCAGTTCTTC.

The CDR3 nucleotides are TGCGCCAGCAGCTTGACAGGGAACGAAAAACTGTTTTTT. It specifies CASSLTGNEKLFF. The chain is built from TRBV5-1 and TRBJ1-4; a possible D gene is TRBD1 (6 bases). The germline CDR1 and CDR2 sequences are SGHRS and YFSETQ. The V end lost 1 base, the J end lost 8 bases, and 9 bases lay between the germline ends. CDR3 size: 13 residues.

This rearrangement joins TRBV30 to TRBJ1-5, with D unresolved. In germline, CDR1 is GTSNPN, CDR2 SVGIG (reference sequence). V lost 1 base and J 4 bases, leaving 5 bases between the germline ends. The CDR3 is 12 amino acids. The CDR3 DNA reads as TGTGCCTGGAGTGAACAGAATCAGCCCCAGCATTTT. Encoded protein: CAWSEQNQPQHF.

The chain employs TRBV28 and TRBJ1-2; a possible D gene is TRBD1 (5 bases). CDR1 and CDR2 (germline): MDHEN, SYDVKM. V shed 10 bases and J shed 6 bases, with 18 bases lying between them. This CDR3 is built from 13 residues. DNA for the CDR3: TGTGCCATCTATTTGGACCCCAGGGATGGCTACACCTTC. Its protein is CAIYLDPRDGYTF.